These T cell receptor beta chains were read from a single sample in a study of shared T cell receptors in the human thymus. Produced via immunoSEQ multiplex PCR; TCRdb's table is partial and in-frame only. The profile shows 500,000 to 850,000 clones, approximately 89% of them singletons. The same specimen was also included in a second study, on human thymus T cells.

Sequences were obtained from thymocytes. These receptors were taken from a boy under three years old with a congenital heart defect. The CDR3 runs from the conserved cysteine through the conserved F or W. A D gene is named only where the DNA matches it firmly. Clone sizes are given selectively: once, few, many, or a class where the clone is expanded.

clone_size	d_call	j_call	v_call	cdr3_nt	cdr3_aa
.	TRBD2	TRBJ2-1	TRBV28	TGTGCCAGCAGTTTAATTCCTCGACTAGCGGGAGGGGCCGGTACTCTGTTCTTC	CASSLIPRLAGGAGTLFF
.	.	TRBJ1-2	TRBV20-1	TGCAGTCGGGGACAATTGGATGGCTACACCTTC	CSRGQLDGYTF
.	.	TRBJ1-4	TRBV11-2	TGTGCCAGCAGCCCTCTGAGCCCCCGACAGGTCGGGGAAGAAAAACTGTTTTTT	CASSPLSPRQVGEEKLFF
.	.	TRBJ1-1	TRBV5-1	TGCGCCAGCAGCCCTAAGACAGGCCATGAAGCTTTCTTT	CASSPKTGHEAFF
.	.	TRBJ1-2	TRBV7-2	TGTGCCAGCAGCCCCTGGACAAGTTCCCAACATGGCTACACCTTC	CASSPWTSSQHGYTF
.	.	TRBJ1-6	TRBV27	TGTGCCAGCAGTTTGGATACAGAGAATTATTCACCCCTCCACTTT	CASSLDTENYSPLHF
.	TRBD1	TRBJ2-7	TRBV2	TGTGCCAGCAGTGAAGCGCTTGCGACAGGGAGAAAGTACTTC	CASSEALATGRKYF
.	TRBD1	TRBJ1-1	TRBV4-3	TGCGCCAGCAGCCAAGAGGGGAATGCATCTTACGATCGGGGACAGAAAGAAGCTTTCTTT	CASSQEGNASYDRGQKEAFF
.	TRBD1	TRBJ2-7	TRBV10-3	TGTGCCATCAGTGAGGTGACAGGGTTGAGCGAGCAGTACTTC	CAISEVTGLSEQYF
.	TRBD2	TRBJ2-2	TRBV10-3	TGTGCCATCGGCCTAGCGGGGGTGAACACCGGGGAGCTGTTTTTT	CAIGLAGVNTGELFF
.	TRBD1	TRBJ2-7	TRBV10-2	TGCGCCAGCAGTGCCATTGGACAGGGACGGCCCTACGAGCAGTACTTC	CASSAIGQGRPYEQYF
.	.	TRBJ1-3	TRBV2	TGTGCCATCACAGGGCACTCTGGAAACACCATATATTTT	CAITGHSGNTIYF
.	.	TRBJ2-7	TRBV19	TGTGCCAGTAGTATAGGGTCACTACGAGAGCAGTACTTC	CASSIGSLREQYF
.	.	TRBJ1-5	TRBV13	TGTGCCAGCAGCTTAGGGACAGTTCATCAGCCCCAGCATTTT	CASSLGTVHQPQHF
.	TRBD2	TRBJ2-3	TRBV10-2	TGCGCCAGCAGGGTCCTTGGGGCTAGCGGGAGGATCACTAGCACAGATACGCAGTATTTT	CASRVLGASGRITSTDTQYF
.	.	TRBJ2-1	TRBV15	TGTGCCACCGCGACAGTTGTGGAGATTGAGCAGTTCTTC	CATATVVEIEQFF
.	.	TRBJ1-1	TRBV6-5	TGTGCCAGCACCGCGCGCCAGGGGACGGGCACTGAAGCTTTCTTT	CASTARQGTGTEAFF
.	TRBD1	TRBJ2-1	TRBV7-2	TGTGCCAGCAGCTTAGTAGAGCAGGGGGCTCGAGAGCAGTTCTTC	CASSLVEQGAREQFF
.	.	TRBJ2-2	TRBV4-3	TGCGCCAGCAAGGGGGCGGGGGGACCGAACACCGGGGAGCTGTTTTTT	CASKGAGGPNTGELFF
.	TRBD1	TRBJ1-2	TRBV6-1	TGTGCCAGCAGTGCATACCGGGACAGGGCTCGCTATGGCTACACCTTC	CASSAYRDRARYGYTF
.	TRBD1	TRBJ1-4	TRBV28	TGTGCCAGCAGACCTGACAGGGGGCGGATGGAACTGTTTTTT	CASRPDRGRMELFF
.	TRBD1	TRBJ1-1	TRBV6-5	TGTGCCAGCAGAGGACAGGGTAGGACTGAAGCTTTCTTT	CASRGQGRTEAFF
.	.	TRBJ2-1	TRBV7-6	TGTGCCAGCAGCCCCGAGGATCTGGGGAGGCCCCAACTCCATGAGCAGTTCTTC	CASSPEDLGRPQLHEQFF
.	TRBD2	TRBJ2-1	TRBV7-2	TGTGCCAGCAGCTTAGTACTAGCGGGAGTTTATGAGCAGTTCTTC	CASSLVLAGVYEQFF
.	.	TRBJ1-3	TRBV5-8	TGTGCCAGCAGACCTAAGGGGGCTGGAAACACCATATATTTT	CASRPKGAGNTIYF
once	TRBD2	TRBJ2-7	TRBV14	TGTGCCAGCAGGACTAGCGGCTCCTACGAGCAGTACTTC	CASRTSGSYEQYF
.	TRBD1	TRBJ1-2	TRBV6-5	TGTGCCAGCAGCCGGGACAGGGTGGATCATGGCTACACCTTC	CASSRDRVDHGYTF
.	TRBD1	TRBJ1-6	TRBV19	TGTGCCAGTAGTATAGACGCCGGGACAGACTATAATTCACCCCTCCACTTT	CASSIDAGTDYNSPLHF
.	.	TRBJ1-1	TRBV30	TGTGCCTGGGTCCGAAGGGGCATGAACACTGAAGCTTTCTTT	CAWVRRGMNTEAFF
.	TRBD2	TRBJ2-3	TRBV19	TGTGCCAGTAGTATGGAAGTAGCGGGAGGGTCAGATACGCAGTATTTT	CASSMEVAGGSDTQYF
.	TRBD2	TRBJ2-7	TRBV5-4	TGTGCCAGCAGCCCGACTAGCGGGAGGGCAACCTACGAGCAGTACTTC	CASSPTSGRATYEQYF
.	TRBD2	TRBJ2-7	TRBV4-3	TGCGCCAGCAGCCAAAGCGGGGGGACAGAGCAGTACTTC	CASSQSGGTEQYF
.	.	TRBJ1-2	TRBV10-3	TGTGCCATCAGTGAGAACAGGACGAACTATGGCTACACCTTC	CAISENRTNYGYTF
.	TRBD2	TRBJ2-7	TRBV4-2	TGTGCCAGCAGCCAAGATGGCGGGGGGGCGCAAGAATACGAGCAGTACTTC	CASSQDGGGAQEYEQYF
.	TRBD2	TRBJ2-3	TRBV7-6	TGTGCCAGCAGCTGTCCCTTGACTAGCGGGGGGGCAGATACGCAGTATTTT	CASSCPLTSGGADTQYF
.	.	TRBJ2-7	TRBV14	TGTGCCAGCAGCGAAGGGAGACCCCCCTACGAGCAGTACTTC	CASSEGRPPYEQYF
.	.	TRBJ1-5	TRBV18	TGTGCCAGCTCACCACCGGGGGGAGTTCATCAGCCCCAGCATTTT	CASSPPGGVHQPQHF
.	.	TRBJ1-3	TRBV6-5	TGTGCCAGCAGTTACTCGATTCGGGGAAACACCATATATTTT	CASSYSIRGNTIYF
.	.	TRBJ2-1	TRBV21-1	TGTGCCAGCAGCAAAGACAGGCAAAATAGTAGGCTCCCCTTTCTCGATGAGCAGTTCTTC	CASSKDRQNSRLPFLDEQFF
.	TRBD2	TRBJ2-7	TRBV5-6	TGTGCCAGCAGCTGCCTAGCGGGGCCTCCCTCTTGGGAGCAGTACTTC	CASSCLAGPPSWEQYF
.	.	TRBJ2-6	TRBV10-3	TGTGCCATCAGTGAGTCGAGCTCCAGGACTCCCTCTGGGGCCAACGTCCTGACTTTC	CAISESSSRTPSGANVLTF